This is a list of T cell receptor beta chains from one sample in a study of T cells in Graves' hyperthyroidism and ophthalmopathy. One entry per CDR3 protein, called by TCRdb with MiXCR from the multiplex PCR reads. The sample has 300,000 to 450,000 distinct CDR3 sequences; 14% are singletons. Sequencing was performed on blood. These receptors were collected from a woman in her fifties or sixties with Graves' hyperthyroidism. Each CDR3 is given with its conserved first and last residue. Fields, in order: CDR3 length, J gene, clone size, V gene, D gene, CDR3 protein, CDR3 DNA. The D gene is left open where the match is weak. Some rows mark clone size as missing; the rest say once, few, many or name a class of expanded clone.

length: 9; J: TRBJ1-1; size: few; V: TRBV19; D: .; CDR3: CALSTGAFF; DNA: TGTGCCCTGTCGACGGGAGCTTTCTTT
length: 14; J: TRBJ2-2; size: .; V: TRBV12-3/TRBV12-4; D: TRBD1; CDR3: CASSYRGPIGELFF; DNA: TGTGCCAGCAGCTACAGGGGGCCTATCGGGGAGCTGTTTTTT
length: 14; J: TRBJ2-7; size: many; V: TRBV2; D: .; CDR3: CAQILRQLSYEQYF; DNA: TGTGCCCAAATACTGAGACAGCTCTCCTACGAGCAGTACTTC
length: 14; J: TRBJ1-1; size: many; V: TRBV7-9; D: .; CDR3: CASSLTGQNTEAFF; DNA: TGTGCCAGCAGCTTAACCGGACAAAACACTGAAGCTTTCTTT
length: 14; J: TRBJ1-6; size: many; V: TRBV15; D: .; CDR3: CATSRDARDPPLHF; DNA: TGTGCCACCAGCAGAGATGCCAGGGACCCACCCCTCCACTTT
length: 15; J: TRBJ1-1; size: many; V: TRBV28; D: .; CDR3: CASSLLRSWATEAFF; DNA: TGTGCCAGCAGTTTATTGCGCAGTTGGGCCACTGAAGCTTTCTTT
length: 16; J: TRBJ2-1; size: many; V: TRBV15; D: TRBD2; CDR3: CATSREGAGGYNEQFF; DNA: TGTGCCACCAGCAGAGAAGGAGCGGGAGGGTACAATGAGCAGTTCTTC
length: 13; J: TRBJ2-3; size: many; V: TRBV28; D: .; CDR3: CASSLEGPDTQYF; DNA: TGTGCCAGCAGTTTAGAGGGTCCAGATACGCAGTATTTT
length: 19; J: TRBJ1-6; size: .; V: TRBV5-1; D: TRBD1; CDR3: CASSLQGEHGTGYNSPLHF; DNA: TGCGCCAGCAGCCTGCAGGGGGAACACGGGACGGGGTATAATTCACCCCTCCACTTT
length: 15; J: TRBJ2-2; size: once; V: TRBV11-3; D: TRBD1; CDR3: CASSRTGSNTGELFF; DNA: TGTGCCAGCAGTCGGACAGGGAGTAACACCGGGGAGCTGTTTTTT
length: 15; J: TRBJ2-7; size: .; V: TRBV5-6; D: TRBD2; CDR3: CASSRTSGGLREQYF; DNA: TGTGCCAGCAGCCGGACTAGCGGGGGATTACGGGAGCAGTACTTC
length: 19; J: TRBJ2-7; size: .; V: TRBV24-1; D: TRBD2; CDR3: CATSDLGTSGRQASYEQYF; DNA: TGTGCCACCAGTGATTTGGGGACTAGCGGGAGGCAAGCCTCCTACGAGCAGTACTTC
length: 17; J: TRBJ1-5; size: many; V: TRBV4-1; D: TRBD1; CDR3: CASSQDAGGTGLQPQHF; DNA: TGCGCCAGCAGCCAAGATGCAGGCGGGACAGGGTTACAGCCCCAGCATTTT
length: 17; J: TRBJ2-2; size: few; V: TRBV4-2; D: .; CDR3: CASSQDKTELNTGELFF; DNA: TGTGCCAGCAGCCAAGATAAGACAGAACTAAACACCGGGGAGCTGTTTTTT
length: 12; J: TRBJ2-7; size: many; V: TRBV12-3/TRBV12-4; D: .; CDR3: CASSSDPYEQYF; DNA: TGTGCCAGCAGTTCCGACCCCTACGAGCAGTACTTC
length: 15; J: TRBJ2-3; size: many; V: TRBV24-1; D: .; CDR3: CATGDRRGLPDTQYF; DNA: TGTGCCACGGGAGACAGGAGGGGACTCCCCGATACGCAGTATTTT
length: 15; J: TRBJ2-5; size: many; V: TRBV18; D: TRBD2; CDR3: CASRRPSGGEETQYF; DNA: TGTGCCAGCCGACGTCCGAGCGGGGGAGAAGAGACCCAGTACTTC
length: 17; J: TRBJ2-1; size: few; V: TRBV6-1; D: TRBD2; CDR3: CASSRVNSGSSYNEQFF; DNA: TGTGCCAGCAGTAGGGTGAATAGCGGGAGTTCCTACAATGAGCAGTTCTTC
length: 14; J: TRBJ2-5; size: many; V: TRBV11-1; D: .; CDR3: CASSLMGVQETQYF; DNA: TGTGCCAGCAGCTTAATGGGGGTTCAAGAGACCCAGTACTTC
length: 15; J: TRBJ2-3; size: many; V: TRBV27; D: TRBD2; CDR3: CASAGLAGGPDTQYF; DNA: TGTGCCAGCGCCGGACTAGCGGGAGGGCCCGATACGCAGTATTTT
length: 16; J: TRBJ2-5; size: many; V: TRBV11-3; D: TRBD1; CDR3: CASSLDHTGAQETQYF; DNA: TGTGCCAGCAGCTTAGATCACACAGGGGCGCAAGAGACCCAGTACTTC
length: 14; J: TRBJ2-7; size: .; V: TRBV5-1; D: .; CDR3: CASSLSTLSGEQYF; DNA: TGCGCCAGCAGCTTGTCCACCCTAAGTGGAGAGCAGTACTTC
length: 12; J: TRBJ2-5; size: .; V: TRBV9; D: .; CDR3: CASSVTEETQYF; DNA: TGTGCCAGCAGCGTAACTGAGGAGACCCAGTACTTC
length: 14; J: TRBJ2-7; size: many; V: TRBV30; D: .; CDR3: CAWMKVRLGTEQYF; DNA: TGTGCCTGGATGAAGGTGAGACTAGGAACCGAGCAGTACTTC
length: 15; J: TRBJ2-3; size: few; V: TRBV5-1; D: TRBD1; CDR3: CASSPGQGYTDTQYF; DNA: TGCGCCAGCAGCCCTGGACAGGGTTACACAGATACGCAGTATTTT
length: 15; J: TRBJ2-5; size: .; V: TRBV6-1; D: .; CDR3: CASSPPGGGWETQYF; DNA: TGTGCCAGCAGTCCCCCGGGAGGGGGCTGGGAGACCCAGTACTTC
length: 11; J: TRBJ1-6; size: few; V: TRBV2; D: .; CDR3: CASRRNSPLHF; DNA: TGTGCCAGCCGTAGGAATTCACCCCTCCACTTT
length: 15; J: TRBJ2-5; size: many; V: TRBV29-1; D: .; CDR3: CSVDVRGVNQETQYF; DNA: TGCAGCGTTGACGTCAGAGGGGTAAATCAAGAGACCCAGTACTTC
length: 12; J: TRBJ1-6; size: many; V: TRBV29-1; D: TRBD1; CDR3: CSVGQGGSPLHF; DNA: TGCAGCGTCGGACAGGGAGGTTCACCCCTCCACTTT
length: 15; J: TRBJ1-1; size: many; V: TRBV2; D: .; CDR3: CASSEVEGFGTEAFF; DNA: TGTGCCAGCAGTGAAGTCGAGGGGTTCGGCACTGAAGCTTTCTTT